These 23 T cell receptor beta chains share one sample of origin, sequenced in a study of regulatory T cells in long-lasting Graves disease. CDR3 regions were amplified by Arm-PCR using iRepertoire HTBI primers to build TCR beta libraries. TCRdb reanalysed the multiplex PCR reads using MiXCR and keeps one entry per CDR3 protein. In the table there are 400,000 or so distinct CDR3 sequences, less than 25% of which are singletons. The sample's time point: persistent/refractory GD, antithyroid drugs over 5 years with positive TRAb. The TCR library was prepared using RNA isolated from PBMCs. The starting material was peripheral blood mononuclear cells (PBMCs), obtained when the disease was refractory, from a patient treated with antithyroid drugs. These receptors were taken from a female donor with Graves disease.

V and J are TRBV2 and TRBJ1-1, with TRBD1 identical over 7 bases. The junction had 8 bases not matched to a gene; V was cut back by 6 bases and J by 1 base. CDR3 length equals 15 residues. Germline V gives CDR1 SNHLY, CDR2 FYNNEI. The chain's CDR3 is CASSVGGQQNTEAFF. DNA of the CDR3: TGTGCCAGCAGCGTAGGGGGACAGCAGAACACTGAAGCTTTCTTT. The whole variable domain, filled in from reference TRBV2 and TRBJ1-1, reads EPEVTQTPSHQVTQMGQEVILRCVPISNHLYFYWYRQILGQKVEFLVSFYNNEISEKSEIFDDQFSVERPDGSNFTLKIRSTKLEDSAMYFCASSVGGQQNTEAFFGQGTRLTVV.

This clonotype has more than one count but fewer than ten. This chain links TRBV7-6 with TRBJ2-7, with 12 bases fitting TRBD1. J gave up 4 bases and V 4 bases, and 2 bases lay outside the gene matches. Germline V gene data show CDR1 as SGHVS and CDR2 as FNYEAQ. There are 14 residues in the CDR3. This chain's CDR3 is CASSWDRGLYEQYF. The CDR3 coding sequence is TGTGCCAGCAGCTGGGACAGGGGGCTTTACGAGCAGTACTTC.

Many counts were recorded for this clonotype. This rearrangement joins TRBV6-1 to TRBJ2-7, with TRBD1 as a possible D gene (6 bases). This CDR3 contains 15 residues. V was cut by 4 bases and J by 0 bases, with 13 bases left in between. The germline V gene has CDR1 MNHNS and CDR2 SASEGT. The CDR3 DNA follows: TGTGCCAGCAGTGCCTTCGAGGACAGCTCCTACGAGCAGTACTTC. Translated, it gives CASSAFEDSSYEQYF.

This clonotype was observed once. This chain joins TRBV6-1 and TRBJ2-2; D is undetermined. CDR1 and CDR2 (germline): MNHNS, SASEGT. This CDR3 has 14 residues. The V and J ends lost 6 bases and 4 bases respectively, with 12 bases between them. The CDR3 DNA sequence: TGTGCCAGCAGCCCCGGATTAATCACCGGGGAGCTGTTTTTT. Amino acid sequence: CASSPGLITGELFF.

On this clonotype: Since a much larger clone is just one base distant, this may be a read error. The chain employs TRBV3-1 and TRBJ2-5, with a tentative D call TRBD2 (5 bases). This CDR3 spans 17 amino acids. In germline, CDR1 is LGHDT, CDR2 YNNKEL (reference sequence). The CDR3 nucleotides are TGTGCCAGCAGCCAAGAAGAAGCGGAGCTGTACCAAGAGATCCAGTACTTC. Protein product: CASSQEEAELYQEIQYF.

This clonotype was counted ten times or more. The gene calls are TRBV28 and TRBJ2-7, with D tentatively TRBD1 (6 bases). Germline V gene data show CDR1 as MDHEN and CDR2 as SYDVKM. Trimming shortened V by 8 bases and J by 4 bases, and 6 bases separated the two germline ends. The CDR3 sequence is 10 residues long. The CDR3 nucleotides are TGTGCCAGCCAGGGGTACGAGCAGTACTTC. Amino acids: CASQGYEQYF.

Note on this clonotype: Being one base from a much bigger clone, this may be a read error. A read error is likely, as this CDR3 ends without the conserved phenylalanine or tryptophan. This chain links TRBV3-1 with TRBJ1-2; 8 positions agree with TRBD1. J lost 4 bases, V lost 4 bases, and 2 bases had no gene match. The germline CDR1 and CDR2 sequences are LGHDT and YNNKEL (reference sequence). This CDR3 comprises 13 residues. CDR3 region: CASSPQGGYGYTL. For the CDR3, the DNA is TGTGCCAGCAGCCCACAGGGGGGCTATGGCTACACCCTC.

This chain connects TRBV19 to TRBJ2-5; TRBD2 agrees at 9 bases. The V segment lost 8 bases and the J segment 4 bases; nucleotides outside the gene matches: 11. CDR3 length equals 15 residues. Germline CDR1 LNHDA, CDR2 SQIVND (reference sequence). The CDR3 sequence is CASSPEDSGRETQYF. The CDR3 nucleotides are TGTGCCAGTTCCCCCGAGGATAGCGGGAGAGAGACCCAGTACTTC.

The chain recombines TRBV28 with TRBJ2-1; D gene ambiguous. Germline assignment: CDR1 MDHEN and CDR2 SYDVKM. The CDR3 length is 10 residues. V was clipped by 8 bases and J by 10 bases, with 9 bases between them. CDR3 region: CASGKPEQFF. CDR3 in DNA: TGTGCCAGCGGAAAACCAGAGCAGTTCTTC.

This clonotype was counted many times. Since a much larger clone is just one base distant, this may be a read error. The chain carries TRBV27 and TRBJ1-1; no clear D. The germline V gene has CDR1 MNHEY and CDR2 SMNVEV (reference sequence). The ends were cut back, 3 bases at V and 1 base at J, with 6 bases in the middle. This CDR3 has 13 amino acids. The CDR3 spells CASSFWENTEAFF. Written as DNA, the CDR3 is TGTGCCAGCAGTTTTTGGGAGAACACTGAAGCTTTCTTT.

Here the CDR3 reads CASSELPSGELFF. In DNA, the CDR3 is TGTGCCAGCAGTGAACTTCCGTCCGGGGAGCTGTTTTTT. The chain has TRBV6-1 and TRBJ2-2; the D is unclear. V gave up 2 bases and J gave up 6 bases, with 7 bases separating them. Germline assignment: CDR1 MNHNS and CDR2 SASEGT. CDR3 size: 13 residues.

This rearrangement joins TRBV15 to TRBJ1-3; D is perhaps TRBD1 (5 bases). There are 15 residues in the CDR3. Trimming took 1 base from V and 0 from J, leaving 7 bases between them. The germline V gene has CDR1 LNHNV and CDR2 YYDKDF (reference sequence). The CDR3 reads CATSRGRDSGNTIYF. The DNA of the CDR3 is TGTGCCACCAGCAGAGGCAGGGACTCTGGAAACACCATATATTTT.

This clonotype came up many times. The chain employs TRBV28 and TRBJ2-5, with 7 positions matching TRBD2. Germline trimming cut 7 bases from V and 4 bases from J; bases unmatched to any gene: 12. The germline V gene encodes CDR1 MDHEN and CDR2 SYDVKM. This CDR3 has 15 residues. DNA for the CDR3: TGTGCCAGCACGGGTGGGGGACTAACGCGAGAGACCCAGTACTTC. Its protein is CASTGGGLTRETQYF.

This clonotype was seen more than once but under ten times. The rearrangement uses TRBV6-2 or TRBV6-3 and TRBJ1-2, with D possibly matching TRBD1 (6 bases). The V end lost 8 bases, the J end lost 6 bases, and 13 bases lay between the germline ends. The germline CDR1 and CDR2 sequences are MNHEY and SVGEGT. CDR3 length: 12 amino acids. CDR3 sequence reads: CASYPGVDGYTF. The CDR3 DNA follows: TGTGCCAGCTATCCAGGGGTCGATGGCTACACCTTC.

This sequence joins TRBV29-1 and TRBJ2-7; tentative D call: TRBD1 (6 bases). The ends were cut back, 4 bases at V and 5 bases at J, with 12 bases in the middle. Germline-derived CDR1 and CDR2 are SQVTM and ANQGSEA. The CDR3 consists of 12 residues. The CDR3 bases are TGCAGCGTTGCACAGGGTCCCCACGAGCAGTACTTC. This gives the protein CSVAQGPHEQYF.

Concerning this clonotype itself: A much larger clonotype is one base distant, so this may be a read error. The CDR3 reads CASSCSTASETQYF. The CDR3 nucleotides are TGTGCCAGCAGTTGCTCGACGGCTTCAGAGACCCAGTACTTC. V is TRBV6-2 or TRBV6-3 and J is TRBJ2-5; the D is unclear. The V end lost 4 bases, the J end lost 4 bases, and 13 bases lay between the germline ends. The CDR3 length is 14 residues. CDR1 is MNHEY and CDR2 is SVGEGT in the germline V gene.

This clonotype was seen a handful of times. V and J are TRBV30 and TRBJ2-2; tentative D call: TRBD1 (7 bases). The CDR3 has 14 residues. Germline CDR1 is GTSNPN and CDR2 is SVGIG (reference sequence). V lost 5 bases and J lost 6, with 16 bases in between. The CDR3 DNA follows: TGTGCCTGGTCCCTTCAGGGGGGTCCCGGGGAGCTGTTTTTT. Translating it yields CAWSLQGGPGELFF.

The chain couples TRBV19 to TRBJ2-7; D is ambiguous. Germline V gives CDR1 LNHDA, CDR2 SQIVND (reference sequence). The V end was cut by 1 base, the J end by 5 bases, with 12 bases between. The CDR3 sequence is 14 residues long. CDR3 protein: CASSIARKIHEQYF. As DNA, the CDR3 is TGTGCCAGTAGTATAGCGAGAAAGATCCACGAGCAGTACTTC.

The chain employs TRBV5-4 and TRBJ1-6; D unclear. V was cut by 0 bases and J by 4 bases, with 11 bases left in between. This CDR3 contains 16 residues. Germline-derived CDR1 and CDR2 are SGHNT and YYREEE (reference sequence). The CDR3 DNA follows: TGTGCCAGCAGCTTGGGGGCGAGTGGGTATAATTCACCCCTCCACTTT. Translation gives CASSLGASGYNSPLHF.

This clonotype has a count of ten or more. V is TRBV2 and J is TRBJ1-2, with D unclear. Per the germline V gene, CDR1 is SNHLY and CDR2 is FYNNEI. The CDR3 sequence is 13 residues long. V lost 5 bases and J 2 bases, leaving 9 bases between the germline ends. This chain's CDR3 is CASSLTPNYGYTF. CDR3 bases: TGTGCCAGCAGTCTCACGCCCAACTATGGCTACACCTTC.

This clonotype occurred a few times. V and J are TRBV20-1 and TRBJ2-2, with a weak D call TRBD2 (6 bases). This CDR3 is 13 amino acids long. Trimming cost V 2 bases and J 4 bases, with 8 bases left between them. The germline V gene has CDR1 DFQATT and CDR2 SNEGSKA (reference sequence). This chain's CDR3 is CSARLGGTGELFF. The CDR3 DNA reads TGCAGTGCTAGATTGGGGGGCACCGGGGAGCTGTTTTTT.

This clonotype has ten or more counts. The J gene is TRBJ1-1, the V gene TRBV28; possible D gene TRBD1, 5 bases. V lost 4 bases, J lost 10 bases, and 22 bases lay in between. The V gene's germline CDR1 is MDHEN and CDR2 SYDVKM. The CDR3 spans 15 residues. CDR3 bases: TGTGCCAGCAGTTCCCCAGACGACAGCGCCCCAGGAGCTTTCTTT. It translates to CASSSPDDSAPGAFF.

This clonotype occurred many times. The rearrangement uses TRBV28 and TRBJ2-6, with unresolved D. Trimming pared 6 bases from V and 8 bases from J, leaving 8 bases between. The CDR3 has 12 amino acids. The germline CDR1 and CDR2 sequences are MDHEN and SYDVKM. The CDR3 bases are TGTGCCAGCAGCTCCCCCCCCAACGTCCTGACTTTC. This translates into CASSSPPNVLTF.